The source of this TCR beta chain is a study of cytomegalovirus exposure and HLA in healthy donors. Across the whole study: Tens of millions of unique TCRs, all from HLA-typed donors, were included in an early release of the data.

Germline V gene lookup returns CDR1 SEHNR and CDR2 FQNEAQ (reference sequence). This CDR3 has 13 amino acids. Trimming stripped 5 bases from V and 1 base from J, with 8 bases between. Findings and limits, study-wide: In an earlier analysis, productive rearrangement rates for most beta V segments clustered near 87% or 30%.

Researchers ran the PCR with 60 Vbeta and 13 Jbeta primers. Assay used: immunoSEQ multiplex PCR; TCRdb lists only in-frame clones, some missing. This table has 200,000 to 250,000 clones, 75% to 90% appearing once. A word on this clone: Its antigen is unknown.

The origin of this receptor is a boy younger than 10 in good health and CMV-seronegative. What was sequenced was PBMCs. The gene calls are TRBV7-9 and TRBJ1-1; TRBD1 is a possible D gene (6 bases). Here the CDR3 reads CASSLTGNTEAFF. The CDR3 DNA sequence: TGTGCCAGCAGCCTGACAGGGAACACTGAAGCTTTCTTT.